This T cell receptor (beta chain) appears in the sequencing data of a study of T cell responses to AZD1222 COVID-19 vaccine. The protocol was immunoSEQ multiplex PCR, while the TCRdb copy is restricted to in-frame clones and leaves out a portion. The table includes 130,000 to 150,000 clones, 88% detected once. The CDR3 is made up of 12 amino acids. V gave up 8 bases and J gave up 7 bases, with 15 bases separating them. From germline, CDR1 is MNHEY and CDR2 SVGAGI. The clonotype was recovered from an adult in good health. The chain carries TRBV6-5 and TRBJ2-7; possible D gene TRBD1, 6 bases. Here the sequenced sample was peripheral blood, taken on day 0 of AZD1222 vaccination. DNA of the CDR3: TGTGCCAGCCAAGGGTTAGGGGGAGAGCAGTACTTC. Translated, it gives CASQGLGGEQYF.